These 13 T cell receptor beta chains originate from one sample sequenced in a study of T cell repertoires in cytomegalovirus infection. MiXCR, applied by TCRdb to the reads, yields one record per CDR3 protein. This sample yields hundreds of thousands of distinct CDR3 sequences, of which 24% are seen a single time; roughly 8% belongs to the top ten. Sequenced sample: CD8+ T cells from PBMCs. These receptors were obtained from a human donor in good health (CMV status not recorded). Some clones in this sample may be carry-over from other donors' samples.

This clonotype was counted many times. This chain joins TRBV28 and TRBJ2-1, with 9 nucleotides matching TRBD2. Germline V gene lookup returns CDR1 MDHEN and CDR2 SYDVKM. The CDR3 consists of 17 residues. Germline trimming cut 3 bases from V and 2 bases from J; bases unmatched to any gene: 8. CDR3 in amino acids: CASSLAGGLSPYNEQFF. The CDR3 DNA is TGTGCCAGCAGTTTGGCGGGGGGGCTTTCCCCCTACAATGAGCAGTTCTTC.

V is TRBV5-1 and J is TRBJ1-1; 8 positions agree with TRBD1. The trim removed 2 bases at V and 1 base at J, leaving 4 bases unmatched. The CDR3 runs to 15 residues. Germline lookup yields CDR1 SGHRS and CDR2 YFSETQ. DNA for the CDR3: TGCGCCAGCAGCTTCTGGACAGGGCAGAACACTGAAGCTTTCTTT. It encodes CASSFWTGQNTEAFF.

The chain has TRBV28 and TRBJ2-5, with D uncertain. Germline loops: CDR1 MDHEN, CDR2 SYDVKM. The CDR3 length is 12 residues. The ends were cut back, 8 bases at V and 7 bases at J, with 14 bases in the middle. CDR3 sequence reads: CASGPSRVTQYF. Here the CDR3 DNA reads TGTGCCAGCGGACCTTCACGTGTGACCCAGTACTTC.

This clonotype was seen ten or more times. The chain couples TRBV6-4 to TRBJ2-2, with 7 bases aligning to TRBD1. CDR1 is MRHNA, CDR2 SNTAGT, per germline. The trim removed 4 bases at V and 3 bases at J, leaving 2 bases unmatched. The CDR3 covers 14 residues. This CDR3 is CASSGDSDTGELFF. CDR3 nucleotide sequence: TGTGCCAGCAGTGGGGACAGCGACACCGGGGAGCTGTTTTTT.

The V call is TRBV10-1, the J call TRBJ1-2; tentative D call: TRBD1 (5 bases). The CDR3 is made up of 13 amino acids. Per germline, CDR1 WNHNN and CDR2 SYGVQD (reference sequence). Trimming took 1 base from V and 6 from J, leaving 9 bases between them. CDR3 bases: TGCGCCAGCAGTGAGTTCTCGGGACATGGCTACACCTTC. Amino acids: CASSEFSGHGYTF.

This clonotype occurred many times. The genes are TRBV7-6 and TRBJ2-1, with D perhaps matching TRBD1 (6 bases). CDR3 length equals 15 residues. The germline V gene has CDR1 SGHVS and CDR2 FNYEAQ. V shed 2 bases and J shed 3 bases, with 11 bases lying between them. CDR3 nucleotide sequence: TGTGCCAGCAGCTTAACAGGGACAAACTACAATGAGCAGTTCTTC. It encodes CASSLTGTNYNEQFF.

This clonotype has just a few counts. The J gene is TRBJ1-2, the V gene TRBV12-3 or TRBV12-4; D may be TRBD1 (6 bases). The CDR3 has 13 amino acids. V lost 1 base and J lost 7, with 10 bases in between. In DNA, the CDR3 is TGTGCCAGCAGTTTAGTACAGGGCTTTGGCTACACCTTC. Encoded protein: CASSLVQGFGYTF.

This clonotype was seen a few times. The gene calls are TRBV11-3 and TRBJ2-3; 8 bases are shared with TRBD2. The V segment lost 0 bases and the J segment 4 bases; nucleotides outside the gene matches: 6. Germline V gene data show CDR1 as SGHNT and CDR2 as YENEEA. This CDR3 has 16 residues. This chain's CDR3 is CASSLDRLALADTQYF. In DNA form, the CDR3 reads TGTGCCAGCAGCTTAGATCGACTAGCGCTCGCAGATACGCAGTATTTT.

The V and J genes are TRBV19 and TRBJ1-5, with D unclear. In germline, CDR1 is LNHDA, CDR2 SQIVND (reference sequence). CDR3 size: 13 residues. Trimming stripped 4 bases from V and 2 bases from J, with 6 bases between. DNA of the CDR3: TGTGCCAGTAGTACGGAGGGCAATCAGCCCCAGCATTTT. As protein: CASSTEGNQPQHF. The full variable domain, with the rest looked up from reference TRBV19 and TRBJ1-5, is DGGITQSPKYLFRKEGQNVTLSCEQNLNHDAMYWYRQDPGQGLRLIYYSQIVNDFQKGDIAEGYSVSREKKESFPLTVTSAQKNPTAFYLCASSTEGNQPQHFGDGTRLSIL.

The gene calls are TRBV5-6 and TRBJ2-3; D call uncertain. Germline V gene data show CDR1 as SGHDT and CDR2 as YYEEEE. Trimming left V 0 bases short and J 4 bases short, with 9 bases between. The CDR3 has 14 amino acids. DNA of the CDR3: TGTGCCAGCAGCTTGGCCTCTCGGCCAGATACGCAGTATTTT. It encodes CASSLASRPDTQYF.

This clonotype has ten or more counts. The V and J genes are TRBV20-1 and TRBJ1-1; weak D call: TRBD1 (6 bases). Trimming took 0 bases from V and 3 from J, leaving 14 bases between them. Germline V gives CDR1 DFQATT, CDR2 SNEGSKA (reference sequence). The CDR3 totals 15 residues. Here the CDR3 DNA reads TGCAGTGCTAGAGATTTCAGGGGCGCGGACACTGAAGCTTTCTTT. Translation: CSARDFRGADTEAFF.

V usage is TRBV4-3 and J usage is TRBJ2-4, with D hard to call. Per the germline V gene, CDR1 is LGHNA and CDR2 is YSLEER. V was pared by 0 bases and J by 16 bases, with 16 bases between. This CDR3 comprises 13 residues. The CDR3 reads CASSQDRKDVPYF. The CDR3 DNA reads TGCGCCAGCAGCCAAGATCGCAAGGACGTCCCTTACTTC.

This clonotype was detected many times. This chain's CDR3 is CASSYDRIMNTEAFF. The CDR3 DNA is TGCGCCAGCAGCTACGACAGGATAATGAACACTGAAGCTTTCTTT. The chain joins TRBV4-3 to TRBJ1-1, with a weak D call TRBD1 (6 bases). This CDR3 is 15 amino acids long. The ends were cut back, 5 bases at V and 0 bases at J, with 13 bases in the middle. Germline V CDR1 and CDR2: LGHNA, YSLEER.